This T cell receptor beta chain emerged from a study of blood T cells in healthy people across ages. A second about 6 to 12 cycle PCR used barcoded and J-beta primers. TCRdb reprocessed the 5' RACE reads via MiXCR and lists one record per CDR3 protein. In the table there are about 1 million distinct CDR3 sequences, under 55% of which are singletons. Germline CDR1 reads MNHEY; CDR2 reads SVGEGT. V lost 2 bases and J 4 bases, leaving 14 bases between the germline ends. The CDR3 has 15 residues. Study-wide points: Whereas aged donors had fewer naive CD4+ cells, long-lived donors had more of them and higher diversity.

With regard to this clonotype: Its cognate antigen is unknown.

The chain couples TRBV6-2 or TRBV6-3 to TRBJ1-1; D gene uncertain. Sample: blood. The sequence came from a woman aged 60-75 years in good health. CDR3 in amino acids: CASSYDGSVPTEAFF. The CDR3 DNA follows: TGTGCCAGCAGTTACGATGGTAGCGTTCCCACTGAAGCTTTCTTT.